These 14 T cell receptor beta chains were all obtained from the same sample, sequenced in a study of blood T cell repertoires in COVID-19. Data came from immunoSEQ multiplex PCR; TCRdb stores just in-frame clones and leaves some out. The table has some 97,000 clones, about 80% seen once. Specimen: peripheral blood. All receptors derive from a man between 65 and 80 years old with active or convalescent COVID-19.

The chain combines TRBV7-8 with TRBJ2-5, with a possible D match to TRBD1 (5 bases). This CDR3 comprises 11 residues. V shed 5 bases and J shed 10 bases, with 11 bases lying between them. CDR1 and CDR2 from the germline V gene are SGHVS and FQNEAQ. CDR3 bases: TGTGCCAGCAGCCCTCGTACAGGCCAGTACTTC. Its protein is CASSPRTGQYF.

The chain employs TRBV24-1 and TRBJ2-2; weak D call: TRBD1 (5 bases). The CDR3 loop spans 14 amino acids. V lost 9 bases and J lost 1, with 11 bases in between. CDR1 is KGHDR and CDR2 is SFDVKD in the germline V gene. The CDR3 region is CATATELNTGELFF. The CDR3 nucleotides read TGTGCCACCGCGACAGAACTGAACACCGGGGAGCTGTTTTTT.

This clone was seen ten or more times. The CDR3 protein is CASSQGGGQPQHF. The CDR3 DNA reads TGTGCCAGCAGCCAAGGGGGAGGACAGCCCCAGCATTTT. The chain links TRBV3-1 (or the pseudogene TRBV3-2) to TRBJ1-5; D gene ambiguous. This CDR3 comprises 13 residues. Germline V CDR1 and CDR2: LGHDT, YNNKEL (reference sequence). Trimming shortened V by 1 base and J by 7 bases, and 8 bases separated the two germline ends.

J is TRBJ2-5 and V is TRBV13, with 8 positions matching TRBD2. CDR3 length equals 13 residues. The germline V gene encodes CDR1 PRHDT and CDR2 FYEKMQ (reference sequence). The junction had 4 bases not matched to a gene; V was cut back by 5 bases and J by 5 bases. CDR3 nucleotide sequence: TGTGCCAGCAGCCCGGGAGGGGCGGAGACCCAGTACTTC. Amino acids: CASSPGGAETQYF.

The J gene is TRBJ1-1, the V gene TRBV18; 10 bases align to TRBD1. Germline V gene data show CDR1 as KGHSH and CDR2 as LQKENI. This CDR3 is built from 15 residues. V shed 4 bases and J 0 bases; nucleotides not matched to a gene: 2. The CDR3 spells CASSRGQGMNTEAFF. Written as DNA, the CDR3 is TGTGCCAGCTCACGGGGACAGGGGATGAACACTGAAGCTTTCTTT.

The chain employs TRBV11-2 and TRBJ2-7, with 7 positions matching TRBD1. This CDR3 comprises 14 residues. The V and J ends lost 5 bases and 0 bases, in that order; junction bases with no gene match: 4. Germline V gene sequence: CDR1 SGHAT, CDR2 FQNNGV. DNA for the CDR3: TGTGCCAGCAGCCGGACAGGTAGCTCCTACGAGCAGTACTTC. Residues: CASSRTGSSYEQYF.

A single count supports this clone. The chain joins TRBV6-5 to TRBJ1-2; D is perhaps TRBD1 (5 bases). Looked up from germline, CDR1 is MNHEY and CDR2 is SVGAGI. Trimming removed 6 bases from V and 5 bases from J, with 13 bases in between. The CDR3 is 13 amino acids. This CDR3 is CASSPRGEYGYTF. CDR3 in DNA: TGTGCCAGCAGCCCCCGGGGGGAGTATGGCTACACCTTC.

The chain joins TRBV12-5 to TRBJ1-5; 7 bases map to TRBD1. The CDR3 runs 16 residues. CDR1 is LGHNT and CDR2 is FRNRAP in the germline V gene. V lost 0 bases and J lost 6; bases outside the gene matches: 8. The CDR3: CASGLVPSGGSQPQHF. Written as DNA, the CDR3 is TGTGCTAGTGGTTTGGTACCGTCAGGGGGGAGTCAGCCCCAGCATTTT.

The rearrangement uses TRBV29-1 and TRBJ2-1; D is undetermined. The CDR3 length is 13 residues. Germline CDR1 reads SQVTM; CDR2 reads ANQGSEA. V was cut by 6 bases and J by 0 bases, with 9 bases left in between. CDR3 DNA: TGCAGCGTCAAGCTTGACTCCTACAATGAGCAGTTCTTC. It is translated as CSVKLDSYNEQFF.

This chain joins TRBV4-3 and TRBJ2-3, with TRBD2 as a possible D gene (6 bases). The length of the CDR3 is 14 residues. V was cut by 0 bases and J by 5 bases, with 9 bases left in between. Germline V gene sequence: CDR1 LGHNA, CDR2 YSLEER. CDR3 nucleotides: TGCGCCAGCAGCCAAGATGGGGGGAAAGATACGCAGTATTTT. This sequence encodes CASSQDGGKDTQYF.

The CDR3 sequence is CASSEGGASYEQYF. In DNA form, the CDR3 reads TGTGCCAGCAGTGAGGGGGGGGCTTCCTACGAGCAGTACTTC. V is TRBV6-1 and J is TRBJ2-7; D is possibly TRBD2 (7 bases). Germline assignment: CDR1 MNHNS and CDR2 SASEGT. The CDR3 totals 14 residues. Trimming removed 3 bases at V and 1 base at J, with 10 bases between.

The chain uses TRBV3-1 (or the pseudogene TRBV3-2) and TRBJ2-1; possibly TRBD1 for D (6 bases). The CDR3 covers 14 residues. Germline V gene sequence: CDR1 LGHDT, CDR2 YNNKEL (reference sequence). Trimming removed 4 bases at V and 6 bases at J, with 13 bases between. The CDR3 reads CASSRLGHGNEQFF. In nucleotides, the CDR3 is TGTGCCAGCAGCCGTTTGGGACATGGCAATGAGCAGTTCTTC.

This clone was seen only a few times. This chain joins TRBV13 and TRBJ2-7; possibly TRBD2 for D (5 bases). CDR3 length equals 15 residues. The germline V and J ends were trimmed by 0 bases and 1 base, with 10 bases remaining between them. CDR1 and CDR2 (germline): PRHDT, FYEKMQ (reference sequence). The CDR3 region is CASSLGLGDSYEQYF. The CDR3 DNA is TGTGCCAGCAGCTTAGGCCTCGGGGATTCCTACGAGCAGTACTTC. Full variable domain (rest looked up from reference TRBV13 and TRBJ2-7): AAGVIQSPRHLIKEKRETATLKCYPIPRHDTVYWYQQGPGQDPQFLISFYEKMQSDKGSIPDRFSAQQFSDYHSELNMSSLELGDSALYFCASSLGLGDSYEQYFGPGTRLTVT.

This clone has a count of ten or more. The chain recombines TRBV6-2 or TRBV6-3 with TRBJ2-4, with 7 bases that match TRBD1. V gave up 5 bases and J gave up 0 bases; unmatched junction bases: 16. The CDR3 totals 19 residues. Germline V CDR1 and CDR2: MNHEY, SVGEGT. The CDR3 region has the DNA TGTGCCAGCAGTCTACCCTCAACCGGGACAGAAGTAGCCAAAAACATTCAGTACTTC. This codes for CASSLPSTGTEVAKNIQYF.